This T cell receptor beta chain was found in a study of T cells in localized non-small cell lung cancer. Regarding the study as a whole: Higher adjacent-lung clonality was associated with shorter survival.

Notes on this clone: Its antigen is unknown.

Profiling relied on immunoSEQ multiplex PCR, and the TCRdb table lists in-frame clones only, not all of them. Of 50,000 to 75,000 clones listed, roughly 89% were seen once; the top ten hold 22%. The V gene's germline CDR1 is GTSNPN and CDR2 SVGIG (reference sequence). Trimming removed 1 base from V and 6 bases from J, with 16 bases in between. This CDR3 has 15 residues. The chain combines TRBV30 with TRBJ1-5; possible D gene TRBD1, 6 bases. This clonotype was sampled from a man aged 35-69 years with stage I squamous cell lung carcinoma. Sample: peripheral blood, taken before any cancer treatment. CDR3 DNA sequence: TGTGCCTGGAGTGCGGGACACCACTCGGGTCAGCCCCAGCATTTT. It encodes CAWSAGHHSGQPQHF.